These 13 T cell receptor beta chains came from one sample sequenced in a study of metastatic and nonmetastatic thyroid tumors (dated by TCRdb to 2020 to 2022). No patient had received any treatment before thyroid surgery. The library was obtained by PCR. The run used an Illumina HiSeq 4000. In TCRdb, the public reads were trimmed at Q25 with fastp and aligned with MiXCR, with productive beta chains retained. The sample table contains under 15,000 clones; only one count was recorded for about a quarter of them. 3.6% of the sample comes from the top ten. Sequenced sample: blood. The receptors stem from a female donor with papillary thyroid cancer or a benign thyroid nodule (not recorded which). Some clones in this sample may be carry-over from other donors' samples.

The chain recombines TRBV20-1 with TRBJ2-5, with 8 bases fitting TRBD1. The ends lost 0 bases at V and 4 bases at J; junction bases unmatched: 7. Germline V gene data show CDR1 as DFQATT and CDR2 as SNEGSKA (reference sequence). The CDR3 sequence is 15 residues long. CDR3: CSARDLFGQGETQYF. As DNA, the CDR3 is TGCAGTGCTAGAGATTTATTCGGACAGGGAGAGACCCAGTACTTC.

By its share, this clone is medium-sized (0.01 to 0.1%). CDR3 sequence reads: CASSLRGDEQFF. For the CDR3, the DNA is TGTGCCAGCAGTTTGAGGGGCGATGAGCAGTTCTTC. The chain is built from TRBV28 and TRBJ2-1, with D perhaps being TRBD1 or TRBD2 (5 bases each). V was cut by 3 bases and J by 8 bases, with 8 bases left in between. This CDR3 comprises 12 residues. CDR1 MDHEN and CDR2 SYDVKM come from the germline V gene.

The J gene is TRBJ2-7, the V gene TRBV6-1; TRBD1 agrees at 10 bases. CDR1 is MNHNS and CDR2 is SASEGT in the germline V gene. The CDR3 spans 14 residues. Trimming took 6 bases from V and 2 from J; bases not matched to a gene: 4. CDR3 amino acids: CASRPGTGAYEQYF. The CDR3 nucleotides read TGTGCCAGCAGGCCCGGGACAGGGGCCTACGAGCAGTACTTC.

This clone has just one count. V is TRBV20-1 and J is TRBJ2-1; 8 positions match TRBD2. Germline loops: CDR1 DFQATT, CDR2 SNEGSKA (reference sequence). This CDR3 comprises 16 residues. V shed 6 bases and J 9 bases; nucleotides not matched to a gene: 19. The CDR3 coding sequence is TGCAGTGCCGCTCCCCCCGGGACTAGGGGGAACAGTGAGCAGTTCTTC. This sequence encodes CSAAPPGTRGNSEQFF.

The genes are TRBV30 and TRBJ1-5; TRBD1 matches 7 bases. Trimming cost V 2 bases and J 6 bases; bases outside gene matches: 7. From germline, CDR1 is GTSNPN and CDR2 SVGIG (reference sequence). The CDR3 has 14 residues. CDR3 nucleotide sequence: TGTGCCTGGAGTAGACAGGGAGGCACTCAGCCCCAGCATTTT. It specifies CAWSRQGGTQPQHF.

On this clone: The CDR3 carries no conserved terminal phenylalanine or tryptophan, so it likely arises from a read error. This rearrangement joins TRBV6-5 to TRBJ2-5; D gene unclear. The V and J ends lost 7 bases and 5 bases respectively, with 11 bases between them. Germline V CDR1 and CDR2: MNHEY, SVGAGI. The CDR3 length is 12 residues. CDR3 sequence reads: CASISRHETQYL. In DNA form, the CDR3 reads TGTGCCAGCATAAGCCGTCACGAGACCCAGTACCTC.

Notes on this clone: A much larger clone lies one base from this, so it may be a read error. The rearrangement links TRBV29-1 to TRBJ2-5; D gene uncertain. This CDR3 contains 12 residues. Germline V gene data show CDR1 as SQVTM and CDR2 as ANQGSEA. Deletions cut 4 bases from V and 3 bases from J, with 9 bases between. DNA for the CDR3: TGCAGCGTTGGTAGGGCCAAAGAGACCCAGTACTTC. Protein: CSVGRAKETQYF.

This clone was picked up a small number of times. The chain combines TRBV6-2 or TRBV6-3 with TRBJ1-2; tentatively, D is TRBD1 (5 bases). The germline gives CDR1 MNHEY, CDR2 SVGEGT. Trimming removed 5 bases at V and 4 bases at J, with 14 bases between. This CDR3 is built from 14 residues. The CDR3 sequence is CASSEYDGAYGYTF. The CDR3 region has the DNA TGTGCCAGCAGTGAATATGATGGGGCCTATGGCTACACCTTC.

About this clone: The junction and the germline gene differ at one end; a read error may be behind it. Additional DNA sequences in this sample encode the identical CDR3. The chain couples TRBV20-1 to TRBJ2-1; 9 bases map to TRBD1. CDR1 and CDR2 (germline): DFQATT, SNEGSKA (reference sequence). The CDR3 runs 16 residues. The CDR3 bases are TGTAGTGCTAGACCTGAAGGGACAGGGAGACACAATGAGCAGTTCTTT. This codes for CSARPEGTGRHNEQFF.

CDR3 nucleotide sequence: TGTGCCAGCAGCTTCTCGCAGGGCCCTCTATATGGCTACACCTTC. Its protein is CASSFSQGPLYGYTF. J is TRBJ1-2 and V is TRBV11-2, with D maybe TRBD1 (5 bases). CDR3 length: 15 residues. The V end lost 3 bases, the J end lost 5 bases, and 16 bases lay between the germline ends. Germline assignment: CDR1 SGHAT and CDR2 FQNNGV.

This clone was recorded a few times. An end of the junction differs from the germline gene, which may be a read error. The chain carries TRBV2 and TRBJ1-4; tentatively, D is TRBD1 (5 bases). This CDR3 is 15 amino acids long. The germline V gene has CDR1 SNHLY and CDR2 FYNNEI. CDR3: CANSKGWTNNEKLFF. CDR3 DNA sequence: TGTGCCAACAGTAAGGGATGGACAAATAATGAAAAACTGTTTTTT.

This clone was picked up one time. The chain recombines TRBV20-1 with TRBJ1-5; the D is unclear. V was cut by 3 bases and J by 2 bases, with 11 bases left in between. Germline assignment: CDR1 DFQATT and CDR2 SNEGSKA (reference sequence). This CDR3 has 14 amino acids. The CDR3 here is CSASRGLCNQPQHF. The CDR3 bases are TGCAGTGCTAGTCGCGGGCTCTGCAATCAGCCCCAGCATTTT.

This clone has ten or more counts. The chain carries TRBV9 and TRBJ2-5, with 11 bases identical to TRBD2. CDR3 length: 16 residues. The V gene end was trimmed by 3 bases and the J gene end by 2 bases; junction bases not matched to a gene: 6. The germline gives CDR1 SGDLS, CDR2 YYNGEE. CDR3 nucleotides: TGTGCCAGCAGCGCGGGACTAGCGGAGGGTCAAGAGACCCAGTACTTC. Translation: CASSAGLAEGQETQYF.